This T cell receptor (beta chain) comes out of a study of shared clonotypes between healthy human individuals. The length of the CDR3 is 15 residues. J gave up 9 bases and V 2 bases, and 10 bases lay outside the gene matches. CDR1 and CDR2 (germline): GTSNPN, SVGIG (reference sequence). The genomic DNA of each subset was split evenly across several immunoSEQ plates. Assay: immunoSEQ multiplex PCR; the TCRdb copy retains only in-frame clones and omits some. The data hold about 470,000 clones, with roughly 77% observed a single time. Source material: PBMCs. The V call is TRBV30, the J call TRBJ2-1; TRBD2 matches 10 bases. This receptor was identified in a woman in her forties in good health. Some clones in this sample may be carry-over from other donors' samples. In nucleotides, the CDR3 is TGTGCCTGGAGTAAGGGGCTAGCGGGAGTCGGTGAGCAGTTCTTC. Amino acid sequence: CAWSKGLAGVGEQFF.